This entry describes one T cell receptor (beta chain). What it binds is unknown. The TCR beta library used iRepertoire HTBI primers with Arm-PCR amplification of CDR3. In TCRdb, the multiplex PCR reads were re-called with MiXCR into one record per CDR3 protein. This table holds 360,000 or so distinct CDR3 sequences, about 17% found once. Germline CDR1 and CDR2: SGHRS and YFSETQ. This CDR3 is built from 14 residues. J lost 5 bases, V lost 5 bases, and 7 bases had no gene match. This sample was taken from a study of regulatory T cells in long-lasting Graves disease. Study-wide results and caveats: Small numbers of samples may have cut accuracy.

The time point: newly diagnosed GD, antithyroid drugs for less than 3 months. From RNA extracted from PBMCs, the TCR library was made. Graves' disease diagnosis used American Thyroid Association guidelines. This sample also belongs to another study, concerning T cells in Graves' hyperthyroidism and ophthalmopathy. That study adds: Appearing also in blood were most of the thyroid clonotypes expanded above 0.001.

The sequence was collected from a woman aged 18-35 years with Graves disease. Sample: peripheral blood mononuclear cells (PBMCs), taken at new diagnosis, from a patient treated with antithyroid drugs. V usage is TRBV5-1 and J usage is TRBJ1-5; TRBD1 matches at 7 bases. For the CDR3, the DNA is TGCGCCAGCAGTCCAGGGGACAGCGATCAGCCCCAGCATTTT. Protein product: CASSPGDSDQPQHF. Drawing the rest from reference TRBV5-1 and TRBJ1-5, the complete variable domain is KAGVTQTPRYLIKTRGQQVTLSCSPISGHRSVSWYQQTPGQGLQFLFEYFSETQRNKGNFPGRFSGRQFSNSRSEMNVSTLELGDSALYLCASSPGDSDQPQHFGDGTRLSIL.